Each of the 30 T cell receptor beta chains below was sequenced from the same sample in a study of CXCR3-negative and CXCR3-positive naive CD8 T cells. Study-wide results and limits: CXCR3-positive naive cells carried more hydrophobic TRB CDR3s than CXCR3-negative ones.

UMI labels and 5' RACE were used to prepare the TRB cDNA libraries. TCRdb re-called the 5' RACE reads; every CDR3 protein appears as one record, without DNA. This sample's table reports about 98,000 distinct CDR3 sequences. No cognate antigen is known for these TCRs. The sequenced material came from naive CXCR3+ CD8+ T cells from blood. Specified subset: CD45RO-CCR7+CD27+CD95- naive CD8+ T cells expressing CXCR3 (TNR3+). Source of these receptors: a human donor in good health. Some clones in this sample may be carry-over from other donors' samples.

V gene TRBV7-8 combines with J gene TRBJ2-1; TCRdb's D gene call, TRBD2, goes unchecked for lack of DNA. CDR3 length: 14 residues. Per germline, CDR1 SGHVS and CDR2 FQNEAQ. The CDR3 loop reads CASSLVAGENEQFF.

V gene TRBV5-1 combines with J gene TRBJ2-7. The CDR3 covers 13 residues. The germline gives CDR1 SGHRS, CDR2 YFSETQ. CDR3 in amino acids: CASSSGLAPEQYF. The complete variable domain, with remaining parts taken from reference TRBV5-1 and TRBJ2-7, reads KAGVTQTPRYLIKTRGQQVTLSCSPISGHRSVSWYQQTPGQGLQFLFEYFSETQRNKGNFPGRFSGRQFSNSRSEMNVSTLELGDSALYLCASSSGLAPEQYFGPGTRLTVT.

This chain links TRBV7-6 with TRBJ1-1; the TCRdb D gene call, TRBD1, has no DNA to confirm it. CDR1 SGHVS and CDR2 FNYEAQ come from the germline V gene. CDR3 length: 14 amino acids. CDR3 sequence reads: CASSWAGTNTEAFF.

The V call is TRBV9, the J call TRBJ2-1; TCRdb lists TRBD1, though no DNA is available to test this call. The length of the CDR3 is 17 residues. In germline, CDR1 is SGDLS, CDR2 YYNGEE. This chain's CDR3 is CASSGRLGQSSYNEQFF. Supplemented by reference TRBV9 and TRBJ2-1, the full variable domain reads DSGVTQTPKHLITATGQRVTLRCSPRSGDLSVYWYQQSLDQGLQFLIQYYNGEERAKGNILERFSAQQFPDLHSELNLSSLELGDSALYFCASSGRLGQSSYNEQFFGPGTRLTVL.

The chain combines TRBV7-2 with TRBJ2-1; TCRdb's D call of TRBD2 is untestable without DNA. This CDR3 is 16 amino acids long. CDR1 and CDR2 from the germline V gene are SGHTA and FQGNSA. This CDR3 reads CASSPHGLGAYNEQFF.

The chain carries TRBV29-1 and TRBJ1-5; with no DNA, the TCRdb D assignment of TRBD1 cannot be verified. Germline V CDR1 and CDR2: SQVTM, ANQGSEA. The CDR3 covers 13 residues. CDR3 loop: CSVDSGSNQPQHF. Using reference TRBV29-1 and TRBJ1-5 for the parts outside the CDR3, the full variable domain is SAVISQKPSRDICQRGTSLTIQCQVDSQVTMMFWYRQQPGQSLTLIATANQGSEATYESGFVIDKFPISRPNLTFSTLTVSNMSPEDSSIYLCSVDSGSNQPQHFGDGTRLSIL.

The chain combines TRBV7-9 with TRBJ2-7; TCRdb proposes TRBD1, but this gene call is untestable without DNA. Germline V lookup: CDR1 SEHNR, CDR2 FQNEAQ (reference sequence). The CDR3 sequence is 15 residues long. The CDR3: CASSDVIGAPPHGAF.

The CDR3 here is CAWRAGGTYEQYF. The rearrangement links TRBV30 to TRBJ2-7. The germline V gene encodes CDR1 GTSNPN and CDR2 SVGIG (reference sequence). CDR3 length equals 13 residues.

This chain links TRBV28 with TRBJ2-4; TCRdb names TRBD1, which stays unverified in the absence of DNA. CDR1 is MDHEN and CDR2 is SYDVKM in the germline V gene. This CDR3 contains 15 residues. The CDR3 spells CASSMLPGSLNIQYF.

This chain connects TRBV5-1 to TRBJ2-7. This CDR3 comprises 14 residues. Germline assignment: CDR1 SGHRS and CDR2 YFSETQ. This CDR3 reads CASSLDYAMGEQYF.

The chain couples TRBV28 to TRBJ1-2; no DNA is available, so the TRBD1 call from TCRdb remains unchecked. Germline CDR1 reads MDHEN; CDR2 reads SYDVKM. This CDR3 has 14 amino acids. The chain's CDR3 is CASSLSSLTYGYTF.

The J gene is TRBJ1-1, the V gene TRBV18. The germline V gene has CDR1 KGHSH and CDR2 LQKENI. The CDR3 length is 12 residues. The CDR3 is CASSPAPGMAFF.

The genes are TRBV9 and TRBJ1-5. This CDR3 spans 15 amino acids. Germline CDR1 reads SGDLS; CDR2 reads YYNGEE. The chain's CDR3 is CASSVTGDSNQPQHF.

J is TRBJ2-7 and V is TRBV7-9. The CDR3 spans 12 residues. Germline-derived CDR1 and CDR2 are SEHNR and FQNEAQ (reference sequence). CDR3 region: CASSFAGNEQYF.

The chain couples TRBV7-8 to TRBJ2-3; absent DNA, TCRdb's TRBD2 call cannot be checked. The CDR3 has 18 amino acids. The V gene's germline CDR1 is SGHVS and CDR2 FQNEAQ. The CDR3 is CASSFGAGAPIFTDTQYF.

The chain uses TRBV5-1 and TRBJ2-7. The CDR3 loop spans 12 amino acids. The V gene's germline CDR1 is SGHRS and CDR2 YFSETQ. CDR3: CASSNEAYEQYF.

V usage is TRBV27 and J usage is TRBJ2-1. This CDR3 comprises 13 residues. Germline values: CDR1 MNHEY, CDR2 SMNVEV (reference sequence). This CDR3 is CASSLSRRNEQFF.

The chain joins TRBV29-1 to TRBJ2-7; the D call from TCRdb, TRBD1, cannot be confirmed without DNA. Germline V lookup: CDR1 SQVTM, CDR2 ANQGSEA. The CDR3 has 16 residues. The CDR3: CSVEDPMTGSEYEQYF.

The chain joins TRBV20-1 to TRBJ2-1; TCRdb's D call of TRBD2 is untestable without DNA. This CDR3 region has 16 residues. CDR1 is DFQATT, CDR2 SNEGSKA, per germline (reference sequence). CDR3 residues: CSARGTSGGVYNEQFF.

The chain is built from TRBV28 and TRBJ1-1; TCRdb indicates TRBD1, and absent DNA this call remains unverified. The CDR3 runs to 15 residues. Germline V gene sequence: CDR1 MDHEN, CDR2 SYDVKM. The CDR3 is CASTSGAWMNTEAFF.

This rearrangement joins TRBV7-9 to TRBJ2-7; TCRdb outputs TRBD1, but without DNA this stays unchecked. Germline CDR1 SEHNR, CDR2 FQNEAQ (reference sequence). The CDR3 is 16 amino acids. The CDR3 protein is CASSFVGRRGTYEQYF.

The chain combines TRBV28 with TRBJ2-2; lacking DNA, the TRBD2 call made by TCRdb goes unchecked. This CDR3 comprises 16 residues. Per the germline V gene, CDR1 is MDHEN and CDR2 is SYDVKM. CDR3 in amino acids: CASSTPGLAGTGELFF.

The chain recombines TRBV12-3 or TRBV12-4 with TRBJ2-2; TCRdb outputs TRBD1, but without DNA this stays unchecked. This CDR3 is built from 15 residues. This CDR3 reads CASSLGTTNTGELFF.

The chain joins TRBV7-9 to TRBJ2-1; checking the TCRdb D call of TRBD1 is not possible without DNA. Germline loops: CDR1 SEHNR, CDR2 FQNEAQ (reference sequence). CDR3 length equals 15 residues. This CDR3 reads CASSFLGGDVDEQFF.

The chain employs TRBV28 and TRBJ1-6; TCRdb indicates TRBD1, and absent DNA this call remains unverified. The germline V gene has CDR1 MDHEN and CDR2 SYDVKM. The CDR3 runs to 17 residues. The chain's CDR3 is CASSLPLTGLGDSPLHF.

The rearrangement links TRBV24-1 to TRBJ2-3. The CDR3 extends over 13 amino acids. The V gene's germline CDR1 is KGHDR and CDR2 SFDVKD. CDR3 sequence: CATSGRLTDTQYF.

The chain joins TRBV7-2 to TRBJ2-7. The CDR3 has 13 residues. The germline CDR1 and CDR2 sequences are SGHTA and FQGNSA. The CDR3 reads CASSPHGSYEQYF. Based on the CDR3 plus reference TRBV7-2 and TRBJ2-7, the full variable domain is GAGVSQSPSNKVTEKGKDVELRCDPISGHTALYWYRQSLGQGLEFLIYFQGNSAPDKSGLPSDRFSAERTGGSVSTLTIQRTQQEDSAVYLCASSPHGSYEQYFGPGTRLTVT.

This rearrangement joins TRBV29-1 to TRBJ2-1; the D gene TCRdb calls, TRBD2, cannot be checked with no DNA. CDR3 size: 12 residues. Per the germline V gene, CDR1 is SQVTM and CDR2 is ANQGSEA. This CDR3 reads CSVISGGTEQFF.

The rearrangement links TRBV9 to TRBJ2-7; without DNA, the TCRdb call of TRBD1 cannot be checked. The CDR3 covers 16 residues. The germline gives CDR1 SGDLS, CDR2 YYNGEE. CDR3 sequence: CASSVPQGAPPYEQYF.

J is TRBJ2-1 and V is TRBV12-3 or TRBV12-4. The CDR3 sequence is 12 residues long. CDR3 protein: CASSQFENEQFF.